The 18 T cell receptor beta chains in this list originate from one sample, sequenced in a study of blood T cell repertoires in COVID-19. Method: immunoSEQ multiplex PCR; TCRdb's copy keeps in-frame clones and lacks some. The sample includes 150,000 to 200,000 clones, 87% of them seen just once. The sample was peripheral blood. The receptors here all came from a human donor in a cohort sampled during active COVID-19.

This chain connects TRBV4-3 to TRBJ1-2; TRBD1 is a possible D gene (5 bases). CDR1 and CDR2 from the germline V gene are LGHNA and YSLEER. The V and J ends lost 4 bases and 5 bases respectively, with 11 bases between them. The CDR3 length is 13 residues. CDR3 amino acids: CASSPGTFYGYTF. In DNA, the CDR3 is TGCGCCAGCAGCCCGGGGACTTTTTATGGCTACACCTTC.

The V and J genes are TRBV6-5 and TRBJ2-3, with a possible D match to TRBD2 (7 bases). Trimming shortened V by 2 bases and J by 5 bases, and 14 bases separated the two germline ends. CDR1 is MNHEY and CDR2 is SVGAGI in the germline V gene. This CDR3 has 15 residues. CDR3 residues: CASSYGGGPQDTQYF. The CDR3 DNA is TGTGCCAGCAGTTACGGGGGGGGGCCGCAAGATACGCAGTATTTT.

The chain uses TRBV10-1 and TRBJ2-7; TRBD2 matches 9 bases. V lost 0 bases and J lost 5; bases outside the gene matches: 8. This CDR3 has 16 residues. Germline assignment: CDR1 WNHNN and CDR2 SYGVQD (reference sequence). CDR3 amino acids: CASSESRGRAVDEQYF. CDR3 nucleotides: TGCGCCAGCAGTGAGTCTCGCGGGAGGGCCGTCGACGAGCAGTACTTC.

The gene calls are TRBV28 and TRBJ2-5; D might be TRBD2 (6 bases). The CDR3 runs 14 residues. Germline values: CDR1 MDHEN, CDR2 SYDVKM. Trimming removed 5 bases at V and 3 bases at J, with 13 bases between. The CDR3 here is CASSTAGGEETQYF. The CDR3 DNA reads as TGTGCCAGCAGTACTGCCGGAGGGGAAGAGACCCAGTACTTC.

The chain links TRBV6-1 to TRBJ2-7; D is perhaps TRBD2 (5 bases). The CDR3 extends over 16 amino acids. Germline CDR1 reads MNHNS; CDR2 reads SASEGT. The ends were cut back, 2 bases at V and 0 bases at J, with 14 bases in the middle. The CDR3, as DNA: TGTGCCAGCAGTGAATTCTCGGGGATCAGCTCCTACGAGCAGTACTTC. Translating it yields CASSEFSGISSYEQYF.

The chain joins TRBV19 to TRBJ2-4, with 7 bases matching TRBD1. The germline CDR1 and CDR2 sequences are LNHDA and SQIVND (reference sequence). This CDR3 is 16 amino acids long. The trim removed 4 bases at V and 6 bases at J, leaving 12 bases unmatched. The CDR3 loop reads CASSTSRQGSGNIQYF. CDR3 sequence (DNA): TGTGCCAGTAGTACCTCTCGACAGGGATCCGGAAACATTCAGTACTTC.

The V gene is TRBV9, the J gene TRBJ2-5; TRBD2 matches 9 bases. The CDR3 consists of 15 residues. CDR1 and CDR2 from the germline V gene are SGDLS and YYNGEE. V lost 7 bases to trimming and J lost 2 bases; unmatched junction nucleotides: 9. This chain's CDR3 is CASGGGLAVQETQYF. DNA of the CDR3: TGTGCCAGCGGCGGGGGACTAGCTGTACAAGAGACCCAGTACTTC.

The DNA for the CDR3 is TGTGCCAGCAGTGAAGCTAAGACAGGGGCGGGCTATGGCTACACCTTC. Residues: CASSEAKTGAGYGYTF. The V call is TRBV2, the J call TRBJ1-2; the match to TRBD1 covers 8 bases. V lost 0 bases, J lost 4 bases, and 7 bases stayed unmatched. This CDR3 contains 16 residues. The germline CDR1 and CDR2 sequences are SNHLY and FYNNEI.

V usage is TRBV28 and J usage is TRBJ1-2; 7 bases map to TRBD1. V shed 6 bases and J 5 bases; nucleotides not matched to a gene: 6. There are 13 residues in the CDR3. CDR1 is MDHEN, CDR2 SYDVKM, per germline. The CDR3 nucleotides are TGTGCCAGCAGACCGACAGGGAAATATGGCTACACCTTC. This gives the protein CASRPTGKYGYTF.

In its sample, this clone was seen once. The chain joins TRBV7-9 to TRBJ1-1; a weak D match, TRBD1 (5 bases). The V gene's germline CDR1 is SEHNR and CDR2 FQNEAQ (reference sequence). Trimming cost V 1 base and J 6 bases, with 24 bases left between them. CDR3 length: 18 residues. The CDR3 DNA is TGTGCCAGCAGCTTAGTATCCCTCAGGGTGGCCGACGCCGCTGAAGCTTTCTTT. This sequence encodes CASSLVSLRVADAAEAFF.

This clone was seen only once. The CDR3 DNA is TGTGCCAGTAGTTCGGACAGGGGAAACACCATATATTTT. This sequence encodes CASSSDRGNTIYF. This chain joins TRBV19 and TRBJ1-3, with TRBD1 matching 7 bases. The CDR3 is 13 amino acids. Trimming at V came to 5 bases and at J to 4 bases, leaving 2 bases not matched to a gene. Germline V gene sequence: CDR1 LNHDA, CDR2 SQIVND (reference sequence).

The chain carries TRBV6-5 and TRBJ2-4, with D tentatively TRBD1 (6 bases). V was pared by 0 bases and J by 12 bases, with 12 bases between. The CDR3 spans 13 residues. The V gene's germline CDR1 is MNHEY and CDR2 SVGAGI. The CDR3 protein is CASSYSRTDYQYF. The CDR3 DNA sequence: TGTGCCAGCAGTTACTCCAGGACAGACTATCAGTACTTC.

The chain links TRBV6-6 to TRBJ2-7, with a weak D call TRBD2 (5 bases). Germline assignment: CDR1 MNHNY and CDR2 SVGAGI (reference sequence). The ends were cut back, 5 bases at V and 3 bases at J, with 14 bases in the middle. CDR3 length: 14 residues. The CDR3, as DNA: TGTGCCAGCAGTACCCTGACTACAAACTACGAGCAGTACTTC. This codes for CASSTLTTNYEQYF.

The chain couples TRBV6-6 to TRBJ1-1; D gene ambiguous. This CDR3 is 11 amino acids long. Germline-derived CDR1 and CDR2 are MNHNY and SVGAGI (reference sequence). Trimming cost V 0 bases and J 10 bases, with 6 bases left between them. This CDR3 reads CASSYSGRAFF. The CDR3 region has the DNA TGTGCCAGCAGTTACTCAGGGAGAGCTTTCTTT.

This clone occurred a few times. The rearrangement joins TRBV7-2 to TRBJ1-6; TRBD1 agrees at 7 bases. Germline CDR1 and CDR2: SGHTA and FQGNSA. The ends lost 5 bases at V and 6 bases at J; junction bases unmatched: 10. The CDR3 spans 16 residues. In DNA, the CDR3 is TGTGCCAGCAGCCCCGAGACAGGGATGGTTAATTCACCCCTCCACTTT. Its protein product is CASSPETGMVNSPLHF.

The chain combines TRBV6-5 with TRBJ2-3; TRBD1 agrees at 8 bases. V shed 5 bases and J 2 bases; nucleotides not matched to a gene: 3. The CDR3 contains 14 residues. Germline V gives CDR1 MNHEY, CDR2 SVGAGI. The CDR3 loop reads CASSRDRTTDTQYF. DNA of the CDR3: TGTGCCAGCAGTAGGGACAGGACCACAGATACGCAGTATTTT.

This clone has only a few counts. J is TRBJ1-3 and V is TRBV7-2; TRBD1 matches at 7 bases. Per the germline V gene, CDR1 is SGHTA and CDR2 is FQGNSA. The CDR3 spans 14 residues. After removal of 5 bases from V and 4 bases from J, the junction contained 5 bases not matched to a gene. The CDR3 DNA is TGTGCCAGCAGCCACTCGGGACAGGGAAACACCATATATTTT. It specifies CASSHSGQGNTIYF.

Concerning this clone: This sample also contains other DNA sequences that code for the same CDR3. This rearrangement joins TRBV5-6 to TRBJ1-1, with D possibly being TRBD1 (6 bases). Germline V CDR1 and CDR2: SGHDT, YYEEEE. The CDR3 covers 13 residues. The V gene lost 0 bases and the J gene lost 6 bases, with 9 bases spanning the gap. The CDR3 bases are TGTGCCAGCAGCTTGGTAGGGGGGGCTGAAGCTTTCTTT. Translated, it gives CASSLVGGAEAFF.